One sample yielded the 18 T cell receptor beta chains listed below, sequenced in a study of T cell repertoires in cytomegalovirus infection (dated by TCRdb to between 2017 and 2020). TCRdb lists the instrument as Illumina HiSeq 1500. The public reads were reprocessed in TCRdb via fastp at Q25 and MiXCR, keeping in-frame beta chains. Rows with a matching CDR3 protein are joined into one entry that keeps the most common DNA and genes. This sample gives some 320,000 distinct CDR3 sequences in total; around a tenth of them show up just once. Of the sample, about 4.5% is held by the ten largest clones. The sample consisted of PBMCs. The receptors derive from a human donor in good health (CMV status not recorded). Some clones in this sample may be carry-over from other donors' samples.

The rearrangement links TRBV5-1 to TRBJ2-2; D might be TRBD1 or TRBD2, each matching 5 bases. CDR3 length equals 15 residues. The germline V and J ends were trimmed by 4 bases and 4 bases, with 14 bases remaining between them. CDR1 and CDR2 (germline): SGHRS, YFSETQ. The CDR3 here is CASSTDRDGTGELFF. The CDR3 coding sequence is TGCGCCAGCAGCACGGACCGGGACGGCACCGGGGAGCTGTTTTTT.

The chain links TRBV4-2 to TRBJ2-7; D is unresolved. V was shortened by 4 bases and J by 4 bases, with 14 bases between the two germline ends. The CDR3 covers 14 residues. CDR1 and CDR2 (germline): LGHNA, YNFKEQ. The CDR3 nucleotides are TGTGCCAGCAGCCCCGGTGAACAGCTATACGAGCAGTACTTC. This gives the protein CASSPGEQLYEQYF.

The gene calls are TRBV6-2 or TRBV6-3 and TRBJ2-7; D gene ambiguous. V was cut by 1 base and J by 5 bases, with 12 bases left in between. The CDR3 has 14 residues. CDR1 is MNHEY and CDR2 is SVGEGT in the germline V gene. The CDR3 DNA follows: TGTGCCAGCAGTTACTGGGTGGTGAGTCACGAGCAGTACTTC. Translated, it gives CASSYWVVSHEQYF.

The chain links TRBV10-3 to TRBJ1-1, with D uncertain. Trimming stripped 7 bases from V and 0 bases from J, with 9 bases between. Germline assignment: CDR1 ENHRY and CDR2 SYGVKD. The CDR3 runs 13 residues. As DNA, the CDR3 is TGTGCCATCACCTTAGACCTGAACACTGAAGCTTTCTTT. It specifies CAITLDLNTEAFF.

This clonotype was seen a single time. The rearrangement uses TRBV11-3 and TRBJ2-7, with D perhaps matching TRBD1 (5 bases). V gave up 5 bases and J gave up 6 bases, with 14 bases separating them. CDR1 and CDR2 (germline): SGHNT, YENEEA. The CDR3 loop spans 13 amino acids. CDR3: CASSLSGFVEQYF. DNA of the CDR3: TGTGCCAGCAGCCTGTCAGGGTTTGTCGAGCAGTACTTC.

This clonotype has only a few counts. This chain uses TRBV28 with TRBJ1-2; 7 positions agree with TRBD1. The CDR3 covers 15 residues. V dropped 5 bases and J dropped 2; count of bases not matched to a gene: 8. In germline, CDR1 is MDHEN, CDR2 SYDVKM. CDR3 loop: CASSDERGQNYGYTF. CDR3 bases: TGTGCCAGCAGTGACGAACGGGGACAGAACTATGGCTACACCTTC.

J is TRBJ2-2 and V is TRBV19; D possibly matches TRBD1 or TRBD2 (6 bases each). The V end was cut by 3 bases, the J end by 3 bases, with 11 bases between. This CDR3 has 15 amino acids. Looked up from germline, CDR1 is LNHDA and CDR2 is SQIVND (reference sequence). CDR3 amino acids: CASSIGGRHTGELFF. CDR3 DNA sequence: TGTGCCAGTAGTATTGGGGGGCGTCACACCGGGGAGCTGTTTTTT. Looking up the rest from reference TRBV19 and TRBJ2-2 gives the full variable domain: DGGITQSPKYLFRKEGQNVTLSCEQNLNHDAMYWYRQDPGQGLRLIYYSQIVNDFQKGDIAEGYSVSREKKESFPLTVTSAQKNPTAFYLCASSIGGRHTGELFFGEGSRLTVL.

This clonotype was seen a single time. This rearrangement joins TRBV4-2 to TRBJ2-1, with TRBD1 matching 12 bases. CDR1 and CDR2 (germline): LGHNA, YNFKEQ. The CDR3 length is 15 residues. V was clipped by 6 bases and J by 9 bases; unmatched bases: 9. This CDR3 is CASRTGTGGQSEQFF. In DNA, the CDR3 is TGTGCCAGCAGAACCGGGACAGGGGGCCAAAGTGAGCAGTTCTTC.

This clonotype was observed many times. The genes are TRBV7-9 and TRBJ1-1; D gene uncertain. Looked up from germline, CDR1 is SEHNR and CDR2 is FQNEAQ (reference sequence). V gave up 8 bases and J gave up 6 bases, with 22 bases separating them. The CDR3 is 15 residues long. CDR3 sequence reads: CASSLSERSRAEAFF. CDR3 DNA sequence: TGTGCCAGCTCCCTTTCGGAACGATCACGGGCTGAAGCTTTCTTT.

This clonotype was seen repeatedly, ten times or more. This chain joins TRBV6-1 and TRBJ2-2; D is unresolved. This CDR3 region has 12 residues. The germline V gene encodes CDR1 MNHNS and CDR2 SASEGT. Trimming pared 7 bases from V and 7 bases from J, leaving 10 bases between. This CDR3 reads CASNSEVGELFF. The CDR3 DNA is TGTGCCAGCAATAGTGAGGTCGGGGAGCTGTTTTTT.

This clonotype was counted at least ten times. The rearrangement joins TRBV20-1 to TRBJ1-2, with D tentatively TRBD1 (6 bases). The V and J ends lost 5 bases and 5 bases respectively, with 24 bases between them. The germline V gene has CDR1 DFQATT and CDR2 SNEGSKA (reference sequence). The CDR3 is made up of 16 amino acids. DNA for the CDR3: TGCAGTGCTTGGTTACAGGGATCGGCAAGGATGTATGGCTACACCTTC. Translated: CSAWLQGSARMYGYTF.

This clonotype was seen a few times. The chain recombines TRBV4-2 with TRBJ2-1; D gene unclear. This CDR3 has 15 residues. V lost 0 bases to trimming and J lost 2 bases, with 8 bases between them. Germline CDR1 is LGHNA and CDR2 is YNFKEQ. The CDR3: CASSQDSLAYNEQFF. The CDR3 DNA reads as TGTGCCAGCAGCCAAGACTCCTTGGCCTACAATGAGCAGTTCTTC.

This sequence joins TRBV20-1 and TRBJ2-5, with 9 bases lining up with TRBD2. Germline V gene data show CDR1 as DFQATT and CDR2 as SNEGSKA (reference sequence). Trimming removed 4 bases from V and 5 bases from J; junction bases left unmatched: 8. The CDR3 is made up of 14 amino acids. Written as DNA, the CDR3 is TGCAGTGCTATTTTGCGGGGGGGCCGGGAGACCCAGTACTTC. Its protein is CSAILRGGRETQYF.

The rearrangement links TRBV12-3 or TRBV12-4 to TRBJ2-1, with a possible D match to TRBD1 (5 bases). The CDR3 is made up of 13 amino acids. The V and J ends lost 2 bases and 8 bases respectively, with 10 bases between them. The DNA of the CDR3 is TGTGCCAGCAGTTTAATTAGGGGCCATGAGCAGTTCTTC. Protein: CASSLIRGHEQFF.

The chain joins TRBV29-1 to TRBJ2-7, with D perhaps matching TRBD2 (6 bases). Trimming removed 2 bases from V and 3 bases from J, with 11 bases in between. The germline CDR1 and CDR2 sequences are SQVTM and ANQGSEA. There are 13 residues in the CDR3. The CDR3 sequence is CSVEWGEFYEQYF. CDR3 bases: TGCAGCGTTGAATGGGGGGAGTTCTACGAGCAGTACTTC.

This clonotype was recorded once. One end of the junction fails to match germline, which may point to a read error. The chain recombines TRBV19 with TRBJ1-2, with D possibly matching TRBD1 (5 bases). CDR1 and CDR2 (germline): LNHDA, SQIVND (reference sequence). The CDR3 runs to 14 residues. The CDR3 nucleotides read TGTGCCAGTAACCCGGACGGGGGTCAGAGCGGCTACATCTTC. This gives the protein CASNPDGGQSGYIF.

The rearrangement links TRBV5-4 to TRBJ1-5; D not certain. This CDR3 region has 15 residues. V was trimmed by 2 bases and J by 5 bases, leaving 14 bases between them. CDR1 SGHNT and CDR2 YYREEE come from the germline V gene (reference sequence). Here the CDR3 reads CASSFDGSPDQPQHF. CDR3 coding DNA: TGTGCCAGCAGCTTCGATGGATCACCGGATCAGCCCCAGCATTTT.

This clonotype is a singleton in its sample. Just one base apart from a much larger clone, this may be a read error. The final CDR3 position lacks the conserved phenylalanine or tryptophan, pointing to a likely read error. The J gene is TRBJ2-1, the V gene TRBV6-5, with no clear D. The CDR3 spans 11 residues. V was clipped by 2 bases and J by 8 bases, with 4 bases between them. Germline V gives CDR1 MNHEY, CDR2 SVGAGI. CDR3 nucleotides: TGTGCCAGCAGTTACGTGCATGAGCAGTTCCTC. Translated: CASSYVHEQFL.